This T cell receptor (beta chain) was identified during a study of blood T cell repertoires in COVID-19. Sequenced by immunoSEQ multiplex PCR; TCRdb stores in-frame clones only, minus some. The data contain 150,000 to 200,000 clones, more than 70% of them singletons. The participants were between about 18 and 90 years old and came from under 25 US areas. Participant reports of clinical history set cohort assignment. The receptor's source is a man between 60 and 75 years old who had recovered from COVID-19. The sample consisted of PBMCs or T cells enriched from blood (not recorded which).

The CDR3 is CAWSVGQGNSPLHF. CDR3 in DNA: TGTGCCTGGAGTGTAGGGCAGGGCAATTCACCCCTCCACTTT. The gene calls are TRBV30 and TRBJ1-6, with D possibly TRBD1 on 5 matching bases. The CDR3 runs 14 residues. Germline-derived CDR1 and CDR2 are GTSNPN and SVGIG (reference sequence). The germline V and J ends were trimmed by 0 bases and 7 bases, with 10 bases remaining between them.